This is a list of T cell receptor beta chains from one sample in a study of memory CD4+ T cells and cytomegalovirus serostatus. Clones were read by immunoSEQ multiplex PCR, and TCRdb kept only the in-frame ones, dropping some. The repertoire holds approximately 50,000 clones, with about 73% as singletons. What was sequenced was memory CD4+ T cells from blood. These receptor sequences come from an adult in good health and CMV-seropositive. CDR3s include the opening cysteine and the closing phenylalanine or tryptophan. The order of the fields is V gene, D gene, clone size, J gene, CDR3 protein, CDR3 DNA. A D gene is named only where the DNA matches it firmly. Clone sizes are given selectively: once, few, many, or a class where the clone is expanded.

v_call: TRBV29-1; d_call: TRBD1; clone_size: NA; j_call: TRBJ1-1; cdr3_aa: CSVGSTGGTEAFF; cdr3_nt: TGCAGCGTTGGATCAACAGGGGGGACTGAAGCTTTCTTT
v_call: TRBV5-1; d_call: NA; clone_size: NA; j_call: TRBJ2-3; cdr3_aa: CASSVQKRAGTDTQYF; cdr3_nt: TGCGCCAGCAGCGTTCAAAAGCGGGCAGGCACAGATACGCAGTATTTT
v_call: TRBV10-3; d_call: NA; clone_size: NA; j_call: TRBJ2-3; cdr3_aa: CAISGGGTDTQYF; cdr3_nt: TGTGCCATCAGTGGCGGAGGCACAGATACGCAGTATTTT
v_call: TRBV5-4; d_call: NA; clone_size: NA; j_call: TRBJ2-3; cdr3_aa: CASSLDTTDTQYF; cdr3_nt: TGTGCCAGCAGCTTGGACACCACAGATACGCAGTATTTT
v_call: TRBV4-3; d_call: TRBD1; clone_size: NA; j_call: TRBJ2-1; cdr3_aa: CASSIYRGFSEQFF; cdr3_nt: TGCGCCAGCTCAATTTACAGGGGTTTCAGTGAGCAGTTCTTC
v_call: TRBV28; d_call: NA; clone_size: NA; j_call: TRBJ1-4; cdr3_aa: CASSQGPTNEKLFF; cdr3_nt: TGTGCCAGCAGTCAGGGCCCAACTAATGAAAAACTGTTTTTT
v_call: TRBV11-3; d_call: NA; clone_size: once; j_call: TRBJ1-1; cdr3_aa: CASSPARQYTEAFF; cdr3_nt: TGTGCCAGCAGCCCTGCTCGGCAGTACACTGAAGCTTTCTTT
v_call: TRBV7-8; d_call: NA; clone_size: few; j_call: TRBJ1-4; cdr3_aa: CASSLAAVSATNEKLFF; cdr3_nt: TGTGCCAGCAGCTTAGCGGCAGTCAGCGCAACTAATGAAAAACTGTTTTTT
v_call: TRBV19; d_call: NA; clone_size: few; j_call: TRBJ2-3; cdr3_aa: CASSIFAGSTDTQYF; cdr3_nt: TGTGCCAGTAGTATCTTTGCCGGATCCACAGATACGCAGTATTTT
v_call: TRBV18; d_call: TRBD1; clone_size: NA; j_call: TRBJ1-4; cdr3_aa: CASSPGQDEKLFF; cdr3_nt: TGTGCCAGCTCGCCCGGACAGGATGAAAAACTGTTTTTT
v_call: TRBV7-2; d_call: NA; clone_size: NA; j_call: TRBJ1-5; cdr3_aa: CATGPTRQPQHF; cdr3_nt: TGTGCCACGGGCCCAACCCGACAGCCCCAGCATTTT
v_call: TRBV5-1; d_call: NA; clone_size: NA; j_call: TRBJ1-3; cdr3_aa: CASSSYGTPSGNTIYF; cdr3_nt: TGCGCCAGCAGCTCGTACGGGACACCCTCTGGAAACACCATATATTTT
v_call: TRBV4-3; d_call: TRBD1; clone_size: few; j_call: TRBJ2-1; cdr3_aa: CASSQGTGGYNEQFF; cdr3_nt: TGCGCCAGCAGCCAAGGGACAGGGGGGTACAATGAGCAGTTCTTC
v_call: TRBV7-7; d_call: NA; clone_size: once; j_call: TRBJ2-1; cdr3_aa: CASSLASGSRGGEQFF; cdr3_nt: TGTGCCAGCAGCTTAGCTAGCGGGTCACGAGGGGGTGAGCAGTTCTTC
v_call: TRBV6-5; d_call: NA; clone_size: NA; j_call: TRBJ1-3; cdr3_aa: CASSSGAHSGNTIYF; cdr3_nt: TGTGCCAGCAGTTCCGGAGCCCACTCTGGAAACACCATATATTTT
v_call: TRBV30; d_call: TRBD2; clone_size: few; j_call: TRBJ2-7; cdr3_aa: CAWSVLRPWTSGTHEQYF; cdr3_nt: TGTGCCTGGAGTGTACTTAGACCGTGGACTAGCGGGACTCACGAGCAGTACTTC
v_call: TRBV11-3; d_call: NA; clone_size: once; j_call: TRBJ2-2; cdr3_aa: CASSLSDSGELFF; cdr3_nt: TGTGCCAGCAGCCTGAGTGATTCCGGGGAGCTGTTTTTT
v_call: TRBV11-2; d_call: NA; clone_size: NA; j_call: TRBJ2-1; cdr3_aa: CASSLDRTARTMKQFF; cdr3_nt: TGTGCCAGCAGCTTAGATCGTACGGCGAGGACAATGAAGCAGTTCTTC
v_call: TRBV6-1; d_call: TRBD1; clone_size: NA; j_call: TRBJ1-2; cdr3_aa: CASRRGGDRGRGYTF; cdr3_nt: TGTGCCAGCAGGAGGGGAGGGGACAGGGGACGAGGCTACACCTTC
v_call: TRBV18; d_call: NA; clone_size: few; j_call: TRBJ1-4; cdr3_aa: CASRGIEEDEKLFF; cdr3_nt: TGTGCCAGCCGCGGGATCGAAGAGGATGAAAAACTGTTTTTT